This TCR beta chain was identified during a study of neoadjuvant nivolumab and ipilimumab in lung cancer (dated by TCRdb to 2018 to 2021). Study-wide context: Intravenous nivolumab was dosed at 3 mg/kg on days 1, 15 and 29, and in the combination arm ipilimumab 1 mg/kg was added on day 1 only. Seven patients had matched pretherapy and resected tumor pairs analyzed, with four treated with nivolumab and three with nivolumab plus ipilimumab. The major pathologic response (MPR) rate in the intention-to-treat population in each study arm was designated as the primary trial endpoint. The trial treated fewer than 45 patients with operable NSCLC: about 23 were randomized to nivolumab monotherapy and some 21 to nivolumab plus ipilimumab. The study compared TCR repertoires in pretherapy (baseline) peripheral blood with TCR repertoires in tumors resected at surgery following neoadjuvant immune checkpoint blockade.

The investigation overall reported the following: Tumor T-cell richness and clonality rose from pretherapy to surgery in three of three dual-therapy tumors but in only two of four nivolumab-treated tumors. No significant correlation was found between TCR clonality and pathologic tumor regression, and only one major-pathologic-response sample was available for the clonality analysis. A small number of samples was subjected to TCR sequencing. Greater TCR richness and clonality were observed in resected tumors than in tumor-adjacent uninvolved lung, and increases were observed in more dual-therapy-treated tumors. Richness in tumors resected after neoadjuvant therapy showed a positive correlation with pretherapy blood TCR richness (Spearman R ~ 0.85).

What the time point label conveys for this sample: at surgical resection after neoadjuvant nivolumab +/- ipilimumab. The samples were obtained from NEOSTAR, a phase 2 randomized trial that tested neoadjuvant nivolumab or nivolumab plus ipilimumab, followed by surgery, in operable NSCLC. V sheds 2 bases and J sheds 6 bases, leaving 13 bases between their ends. Including the terminal cysteine and phenylalanine, the CDR3 comprises 14 residues. Only the CDR3 part of the read is kept: 42 bases, read in frame from the first base. The CDR1 and CDR2 encoded by the germline V gene are MNHNS and SASEGT. As concerns this clone: Its antigen is not yet known. Within one base of it there is no much larger clone, and no base qualities were kept.

The library was made by the immunoSEQ multiplex PCR assay. In the original analysis: Repertoires were summarized in terms of richness and clonality, and significantly expanded and contracted clones between pre- and post-therapy samples were identified. TCRdb retrieved this table from immuneACCESS and kept in-frame rearrangements only. Not all clones are present; in checked studies, unresolved V genes account for under half, and no reason is known for the remainder. Clone size and the V and J calls come from that table; the DNA yielded D and trimming. The sample table holds about 7,700 clones, of which roughly 89% were seen once. The top ten clones comprise 2.4% of the sample.

The chain employs TRBV6-1 and TRBJ1-2; the best D guess is TRBD1, with 6 bases matching. The source was tumor tissue, collected after neoadjuvant nivolumab, alone or with ipilimumab, at or shortly before surgery. The clonotype was recovered from an adult with non-small cell lung cancer. Some clones in this sample may be carry-over from other donors' samples. The DNA sequence is TGTGCCAGCAGTGAAAAGAGGCCAGGGGATGGCTACACCTTC. Its product reads: CASSEKRPGDGYTF.